Each of the 17 T cell receptor beta chains below was sequenced from the same sample in a study of shared clonotypes between healthy human individuals (TCRdb year 2020). CD8 naive samples were CD45RO-negative cells positively selected for CCR7, giving a CD45RA+CCR7+ population that excluded TemRA cells. The receptor library was made with the immunoSEQ multiplex PCR assay. TCRdb re-hosts the immuneACCESS table, in-frame sequences only. Its copies lack some clones; in the studies checked, an unresolved V gene accounts for under half of them, and the cause for the rest is not known. For this sample there are about 2.1 million clones; roughly 93% appear just once. Around 1.7% of the sample comes from the top ten. Sequenced material: naive CD8+ T cells from PBMCs. Explained via the paper, the cell subset or site label denotes: CD45RA+CCR7+. Source of these receptors: a man younger than 35 in good health. Some clones in this sample may be carry-over from other donors' samples.

This chain joins TRBV28 and TRBJ2-7, with 14 bases identical to TRBD2. V was clipped by 3 bases and J by 3 bases; unmatched bases: 7. The CDR3 loop spans 17 amino acids. From germline, CDR1 is MDHEN and CDR2 SYDVKM. The CDR3 spells CASSFGVGTSGSYEQYF. CDR3 DNA sequence: TGTGCCAGCAGTTTTGGGGTTGGGACTAGCGGGAGCTACGAGCAGTACTTC.

V usage is TRBV7-6 and J usage is TRBJ2-1; TRBD2 aligns across 7 bases. This CDR3 spans 16 amino acids. V shed 3 bases, J shed 2 bases, and the junction held 7 bases outside the gene matches. The germline gives CDR1 SGHVS, CDR2 FNYEAQ. As DNA, the CDR3 is TGTGCCAGCAGCTTGACTAGCCTGGGGACCTACAATGAGCAGTTCTTC. It encodes CASSLTSLGTYNEQFF. The full variable domain, rest sourced from reference TRBV7-6 and TRBJ2-1, is GAGVSQSPRYKVTKRGQDVALRCDPISGHVSLYWYRQALGQGPEFLTYFNYEAQQDKSGLPNDRFSAERPEGSISTLTIQRTEQRDSAMYRCASSLTSLGTYNEQFFGPGTRLTVL.

The V gene is TRBV2, the J gene TRBJ2-5; 13 bases match TRBD2. Germline V gives CDR1 SNHLY, CDR2 FYNNEI. The CDR3 length is 16 residues. V shed 6 bases and J 5 bases; nucleotides not matched to a gene: 9. CDR3: CASSVGLAGTWETQYF. DNA of the CDR3: TGTGCCAGCAGCGTGGGACTAGCGGGAACTTGGGAGACCCAGTACTTC.

The rearrangement joins TRBV6-5 to TRBJ2-2, with D possibly TRBD1 on 6 matching bases. CDR3 length: 16 amino acids. V was clipped by 0 bases and J by 5 bases, with 13 bases between them. Germline V gene data show CDR1 as MNHEY and CDR2 as SVGAGI. CDR3 sequence: CASSYSAGEKTGELFF. The CDR3 DNA reads TGTGCCAGCAGTTACTCGGCAGGGGAGAAAACCGGGGAGCTGTTTTTT.

The chain links TRBV25-1 to TRBJ1-4; 10 bases align to TRBD1. CDR1 is MGHDK and CDR2 is SYGVNS in the germline V gene. The CDR3 is made up of 15 amino acids. After removal of 2 bases from V and 11 bases from J, the junction contained 8 bases not matched to a gene. This CDR3 reads CASSEPGTGDGKLFF. Here the CDR3 DNA reads TGTGCCAGCAGTGAACCCGGGACAGGGGATGGGAAACTGTTTTTT.

The V and J genes are TRBV27 and TRBJ2-6; no firm D call. The CDR3 spans 15 residues. With 5 bases removed from V and 0 bases from J, the gap between germline ends came to 8 bases. Per the germline V gene, CDR1 is MNHEY and CDR2 is SMNVEV (reference sequence). CDR3 region: CASSHGLSGANVLTF. DNA for the CDR3: TGTGCCAGCAGTCACGGCCTCTCTGGGGCCAACGTCCTGACTTTC.

This chain uses TRBV30 with TRBJ2-1, with unresolved D. CDR3 length: 12 amino acids. Between the trimmed V and J ends, which lost 1 base and 12 bases, there was a span of 13 bases. Germline V gives CDR1 GTSNPN, CDR2 SVGIG (reference sequence). The CDR3 protein is CAWSERNQGQFF. As DNA, the CDR3 is TGTGCCTGGAGTGAGCGAAACCAAGGGCAGTTCTTC.

The chain carries TRBV13 and TRBJ2-2, with D possibly called TRBD1 or TRBD2 (5 bases each). Trimming shortened V by 10 bases and J by 1 base, and 13 bases separated the two germline ends. CDR1 and CDR2 from the germline V gene are PRHDT and FYEKMQ (reference sequence). This CDR3 spans 14 amino acids. CDR3 DNA: TGTGCCATCAGGGACGAGGTGAACACCGGGGAGCTGTTTTTT. This encodes CAIRDEVNTGELFF.

CDR3 sequence reads: CASSFGQGGYEQYF. The CDR3 nucleotides read TGTGCCAGCAGCTTTGGACAGGGTGGCTACGAGCAGTACTTC. This chain uses TRBV5-6 with TRBJ2-7, with TRBD1 matching over 8 bases. CDR3 size: 14 residues. Germline values: CDR1 SGHDT, CDR2 YYEEEE. With 2 bases clipped from V and 3 bases from J, the junction kept 4 bases outside the gene matches.

Here the CDR3 reads CATSFSGGASGYTF. In DNA, the CDR3 is TGTGCCACCAGTTTCTCAGGGGGCGCCTCGGGCTACACCTTC. The chain carries TRBV15 and TRBJ1-2; TRBD1 matches at 8 bases. V lost 6 bases and J lost 8; bases outside the gene matches: 11. The CDR3 spans 14 residues. In germline, CDR1 is LNHNV, CDR2 YYDKDF (reference sequence).

A single count supports this clone. The chain couples TRBV9 to TRBJ2-6; D may be TRBD2 (7 bases). The V gene's germline CDR1 is SGDLS and CDR2 YYNGEE. The CDR3 extends over 20 amino acids. Trimming left V 0 bases short and J 0 bases short, with 19 bases between. The CDR3 coding sequence is TGTGCCAGCAGCGTAGCCCGGGACGGGGGGCCCCACTCTGGGGCCAACGTCCTGACTTTC. It codes for CASSVARDGGPHSGANVLTF.

Comments on this clone: Other DNA variants within this sample encode the same CDR3. V and J are TRBV7-9 and TRBJ2-7; D is ambiguous. V was shortened by 3 bases and J by 2 bases, with 5 bases between the two germline ends. The CDR3 runs 12 residues. Germline values: CDR1 SEHNR, CDR2 FQNEAQ (reference sequence). In DNA form, the CDR3 reads TGTGCCAGCAGCTTGTCGACCTACGAGCAGTACTTC. This codes for CASSLSTYEQYF.

The chain has TRBV11-2 and TRBJ2-3; the D is unclear. This CDR3 is 16 amino acids long. The ends were cut back, 2 bases at V and 0 bases at J, with 12 bases in the middle. Germline V lookup: CDR1 SGHAT, CDR2 FQNNGV. The CDR3 loop reads CASSLFETSSTDTQYF. Here the CDR3 DNA reads TGTGCCAGCAGCTTATTTGAGACATCGAGCACAGATACGCAGTATTTT. Looking up the rest from reference TRBV11-2 and TRBJ2-3 gives the full variable domain: EAGVAQSPRYKIIEKRQSVAFWCNPISGHATLYWYQQILGQGPKLLIQFQNNGVVDDSQLPKDRFSAERLKGVDSTLKIQPAKLEDSAVYLCASSLFETSSTDTQYFGPGTRLTVL.

The J gene is TRBJ2-1, the V gene TRBV10-3; 9 nucleotides align to TRBD2. CDR1 is ENHRY and CDR2 is SYGVKD in the germline V gene. The CDR3 consists of 15 residues. V gave up 2 bases and J gave up 3 bases; unmatched junction bases: 2. The CDR3: CAISETAGGYNEQFF. The CDR3 bases are TGTGCCATCAGTGAGACAGCGGGAGGCTACAATGAGCAGTTCTTC.

For this clone: Different DNA sequences within this sample yield the same CDR3. The chain carries TRBV27 and TRBJ1-5; D gene uncertain. V was trimmed by 0 bases and J by 2 bases, leaving 8 bases between them. This CDR3 has 15 amino acids. Germline CDR1 MNHEY, CDR2 SMNVEV (reference sequence). CDR3 sequence reads: CASSLSRTGNQPQHF. The CDR3 DNA reads TGTGCCAGCAGTTTATCCCGGACGGGCAATCAGCCCCAGCATTTT.

The sample holds a few counts of this clone. The V gene is TRBV25-1, the J gene TRBJ1-2; D is unresolved. The CDR3 consists of 13 residues. From germline, CDR1 is MGHDK and CDR2 SYGVNS. V lost 4 bases and J 4 bases, leaving 10 bases between the germline ends. The CDR3 DNA reads as TGTGCCAGCAGTGCCCACAGTGCCTATGGCTACACCTTC. This encodes CASSAHSAYGYTF.

In regard to this clone: This sample also contains other DNA sequences that code for the same CDR3. This chain uses TRBV11-2 with TRBJ2-1, with a tentative D call TRBD1 (5 bases). The CDR3 runs 13 residues. The germline gives CDR1 SGHAT, CDR2 FQNNGV. Trimming stripped 3 bases from V and 7 bases from J, with 10 bases between. The CDR3 protein is CASSFLRGNEQFF. In DNA, the CDR3 is TGTGCCAGCAGCTTCCTTAGGGGAAATGAGCAGTTCTTC.